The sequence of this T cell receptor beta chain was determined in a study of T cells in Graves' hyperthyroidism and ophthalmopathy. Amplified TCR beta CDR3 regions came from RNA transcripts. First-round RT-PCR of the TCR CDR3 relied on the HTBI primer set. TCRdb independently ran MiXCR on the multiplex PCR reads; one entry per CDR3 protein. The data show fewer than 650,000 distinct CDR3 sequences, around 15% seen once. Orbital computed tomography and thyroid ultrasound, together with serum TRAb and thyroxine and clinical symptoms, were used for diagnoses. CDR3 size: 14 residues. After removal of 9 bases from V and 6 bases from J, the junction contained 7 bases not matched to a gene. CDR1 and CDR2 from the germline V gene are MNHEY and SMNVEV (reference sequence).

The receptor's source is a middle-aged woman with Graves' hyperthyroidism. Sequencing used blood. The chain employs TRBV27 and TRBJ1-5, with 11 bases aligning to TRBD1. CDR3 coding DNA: TGTGCCAGTCGTCCCGGGACAGGGGGTCAGCCCCAGCATTTT. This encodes CASRPGTGGQPQHF.